Given below is one T cell receptor (beta chain) in context. The antigen is unknown. This specimen belongs to a study of a mutant IDH1 vaccine in newly diagnosed glioma. Study information: Patients in the study were vaccinated eight times, receiving shots in weeks 1, 3, 5, 7, 11, 15, 19 and 23. Vaccination began 4-6 weeks post radiotherapy alone, or with temozolomide cycles. Of treated patients, about 60% were men and approximately 40% women, averaging around 44 years. Those enrolled had earlier been treated with radiotherapy, temozolomide, or both, mostly both.

Data came from immunoSEQ multiplex PCR; TCRdb stores just in-frame clones and leaves some out. This sample has tens of thousands of clones, with approximately 85% found just once. The V end lost 1 base, the J end lost 7 bases, and 11 bases lay between the germline ends. CDR1 is LGHNA and CDR2 is YSLEER in the germline V gene. The CDR3 is 14 residues long. Time point given: week 5, during vaccination. Mutant IDH1 20-mer peptide, at 300 ug, made up each vaccine dose, with topical imiquimod. The sequencing here drew on PBMCs, taken from a glioma patient whose treatment included an IDH1 peptide vaccine. The V and J genes are TRBV4-3 and TRBJ1-5, with D maybe TRBD1 (5 bases). This clonotype was obtained from a man aged 35 to 55 with glioma. The CDR3 nucleotides read TGCGCCAGCAGCCAAGGGGGGATTGGGCAGCCCCAGCATTTT. Translated, it gives CASSQGGIGQPQHF.